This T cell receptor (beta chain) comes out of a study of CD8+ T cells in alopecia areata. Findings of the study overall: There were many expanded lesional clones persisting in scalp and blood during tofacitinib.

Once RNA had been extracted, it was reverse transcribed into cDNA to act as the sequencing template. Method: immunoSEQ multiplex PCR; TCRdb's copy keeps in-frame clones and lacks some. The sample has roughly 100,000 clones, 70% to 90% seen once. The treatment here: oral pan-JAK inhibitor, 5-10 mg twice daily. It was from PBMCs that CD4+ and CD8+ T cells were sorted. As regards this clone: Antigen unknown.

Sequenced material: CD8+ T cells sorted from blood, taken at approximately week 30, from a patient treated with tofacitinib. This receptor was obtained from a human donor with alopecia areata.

CDR3 protein: CASSRERRADTQYF. CDR3 nucleotide sequence: TGTGCCAGCAGCCGGGAGAGGCGGGCAGATACGCAGTATTTT. V and J are TRBV5-6 and TRBJ2-3, with a possible D match to TRBD2 (6 bases). This CDR3 has 14 amino acids. The germline V gene encodes CDR1 SGHDT and CDR2 YYEEEE. The germline V and J ends were trimmed by 4 bases and 4 bases, with 13 bases remaining between them.